The entry that follows covers one T cell receptor (beta chain) sequence. Primed by a sample-barcoded 5' primer and a J-beta primer mix, a second PCR proceeded for about 6 to 12 cycles. A tag from a template-switch adaptor with 12 random nucleotides marked each cDNA molecule. TCRdb re-derived calls from the 5' RACE reads in MiXCR, one entry per CDR3 protein. Altogether over 1,300,000 distinct CDR3 sequences are present, around 55% being singletons, with the ten largest covering about 6.3%. The record originates from a study of blood T cells in healthy people across ages. The CDR3 runs 15 residues. V was trimmed by 1 base and J by 6 bases, leaving 16 bases between them. CDR1 SGHTA and CDR2 FQGNSA come from the germline V gene.

The receptor comes from a man aged 18 to 30 in good health. Source material: blood. V and J are TRBV7-2 and TRBJ2-7, with a weak D call TRBD2 (5 bases). The CDR3, as DNA: TGTGCCAGCAGCTTAGGGGTGTCGCGAGGAGGCGAGCAGTACTTC. Translation gives CASSLGVSRGGEQYF.